One and the same sample provided the 2 T cell receptor beta chains below, sequenced in a study of monozygotic twins with inflammatory bowel disease. Reanalyzing the 5' RACE reads, TCRdb keeps one entry per CDR3 protein, without DNA. The repertoire table contains 120,000 to 150,000 distinct CDR3 sequences. The sequenced sample was blood. These receptors came from a human donor with ulcerative colitis or Crohn's disease, or a healthy co-twin of an affected twin (not recorded which).

This sequence joins TRBV2 and TRBJ1-1; the D call of TRBD1 rests on TCRdb alone, since no DNA is present to check it. The V gene's germline CDR1 is SNHLY and CDR2 FYNNEI. The CDR3 runs to 15 residues. CDR3 region: CASSDGRRQLTEAFF.

V is TRBV5-1 and J is TRBJ1-4; the D call of TRBD1 rests on TCRdb alone, since no DNA is present to check it. CDR1 is SGHRS and CDR2 is YFSETQ in the germline V gene. The CDR3 spans 14 residues. This CDR3 reads CASSLGDRNEKLFF.